This TCR beta chain was found in a study of post-analysis software for immune sequencing data. Background on the study: The courses of disease that were included comprised relapsing-remitting, secondary progressive and progressive-relapsing multiple sclerosis.

As for this clonotype: The antigen is unknown.

The TCR beta cDNA libraries carried unique molecular identifiers. TCRdb recomputed calls from the PCR reads with MiXCR, one row per CDR3 protein. The table includes some 690,000 distinct CDR3 sequences, approximately 60% detected once. Study conclusions and caveats: Relative to controls, patients with multiple sclerosis showed significantly lower normalized Chao1 diversity.

The sequence came from a girl aged 2 to 10 with multiple sclerosis. The sequencing input was blood.

The CDR3 loop is CSVESGQGAFNEQFF. Here the CDR3 DNA reads TGCAGCGTTGAGTCGGGACAGGGGGCTTTCAATGAGCAGTTCTTC. V gene TRBV29-1 combines with J gene TRBJ2-1; 12 positions agree with TRBD1. From germline, CDR1 is SQVTM and CDR2 ANQGSEA. This CDR3 comprises 15 residues. The J segment lost 6 bases and the V segment lost 3 bases, leaving 6 bases of the junction unmatched.